Below, 8 T cell receptor beta chains from the same sample are listed, as sequenced in a study of OX40 agonist ivuxolimab in advanced cancers. The library relied on the immunoSEQ multiplex PCR assay. In its TCRdb copy, this immuneACCESS table keeps in-frame sequences only and misses some clones. Where compared with another copy, unresolved V genes explain less than half of these, and the others have no known cause. This sample gives 77,000 or so clones in total; roughly 87% of them show up just once. Around 10% of the sample comes from the top ten. The starting material was CD4+ or CD8+ T cells sorted from blood, obtained in a trial of the OX40 agonist ivuxolimab. The source is an adult with an advanced solid tumor such as melanoma, head and neck, liver or kidney cancer.

The chain couples TRBV2 to TRBJ1-1, with a tentative D call TRBD1 (5 bases). This CDR3 has 14 amino acids. Trimming removed 5 bases from V and 5 bases from J, with 15 bases in between. The germline V gene has CDR1 SNHLY and CDR2 FYNNEI. For the CDR3, the DNA is TGTGCCAGCAGTCTTACAAGTGGGGCAACTGAAGCTTTCTTT. It yields the protein CASSLTSGATEAFF. The full variable domain, with the rest looked up from reference TRBV2 and TRBJ1-1, is EPEVTQTPSHQVTQMGQEVILRCVPISNHLYFYWYRQILGQKVEFLVSFYNNEISEKSEIFDDQFSVERPDGSNFTLKIRSTKLEDSAMYFCASSLTSGATEAFFGQGTRLTVV.

The chain uses TRBV5-1 and TRBJ2-7, with D unclear. The CDR3 runs 12 residues. Trimming stripped 0 bases from V and 6 bases from J, with 7 bases between. Per the germline V gene, CDR1 is SGHRS and CDR2 is YFSETQ. For the CDR3, the DNA is TGCGCCAGCAGCTTGGAGGGTCTCGAGCAGTACTTC. Translated: CASSLEGLEQYF.

This chain joins TRBV9 and TRBJ2-2; 13 nucleotides line up with TRBD2. V shed 1 base, J shed 4 bases, and the junction held 1 base outside the gene matches. Per the germline V gene, CDR1 is SGDLS and CDR2 is YYNGEE. The length of the CDR3 is 16 residues. The DNA of the CDR3 is TGTGCCAGCAGCGTACGACTAGCGGGAGGCACCGGGGAGCTGTTTTTT. Its protein product is CASSVRLAGGTGELFF.

V is TRBV5-5 and J is TRBJ1-5; D might be TRBD1 (5 bases). Germline V gene sequence: CDR1 SGHKS, CDR2 YYEKEE (reference sequence). This CDR3 contains 16 residues. V was pared by 5 bases and J by 2 bases, with 17 bases between. CDR3 region: CASSRRQLGGNQPQHF. CDR3 sequence (DNA): TGTGCCAGCAGTCGACGACAGTTAGGAGGCAATCAGCCCCAGCATTTT.

V is TRBV5-1 and J is TRBJ2-7; tentatively, D is TRBD2 (5 bases). CDR3 length: 14 amino acids. V lost 4 bases and J lost 0, with 11 bases in between. Germline assignment: CDR1 SGHRS and CDR2 YFSETQ. CDR3 nucleotide sequence: TGCGCCAGCAGCCTCGGGATTCTCTCCTACGAGCAGTACTTC. Translation gives CASSLGILSYEQYF.

The genes are TRBV5-4 and TRBJ1-2; possibly TRBD1 for D (6 bases). The V and J ends lost 0 bases and 5 bases respectively, with 14 bases between them. Germline V gene data show CDR1 as SGHNT and CDR2 as YYREEE (reference sequence). The CDR3 is 15 amino acids. The CDR3 here is CASSLVQGIRYGYTF. For the CDR3, the DNA is TGTGCCAGCAGCTTGGTCCAGGGGATCAGGTATGGCTACACCTTC. Variable domain in full (rest from reference TRBV5-4 and TRBJ1-2): ETGVTQSPTHLIKTRGQQVTLRCSSQSGHNTVSWYQQALGQGPQFIFQYYREEENGRGNFPPRFSGLQFPNYSSELNVNALELDDSALYLCASSLVQGIRYGYTFGSGTRLTVV.

This chain joins TRBV11-2 and TRBJ2-7; tentative D call: TRBD1 (5 bases). V shed 5 bases and J shed 3 bases, with 23 bases lying between them. The CDR3 consists of 17 residues. CDR1 SGHAT and CDR2 FQNNGV come from the germline V gene. DNA for the CDR3: TGTGCCAGCAGCGGCTACTCGACAGCCGCAGGGTACTACGAGCAGTACTTC. This codes for CASSGYSTAAGYYEQYF.

The genes are TRBV23-1 and TRBJ1-1; TRBD1 matches at 8 bases. TRBV23-1 is reported as an ORF; its role is uncertain. The CDR3 runs to 12 residues. V was clipped by 6 bases and J by 4 bases; unmatched bases: 1. The DNA for the CDR3 is TGCGCCAGCAGCACAGGGGGCACTGAAGCTTTCTTT. This translates into CASSTGGTEAFF.